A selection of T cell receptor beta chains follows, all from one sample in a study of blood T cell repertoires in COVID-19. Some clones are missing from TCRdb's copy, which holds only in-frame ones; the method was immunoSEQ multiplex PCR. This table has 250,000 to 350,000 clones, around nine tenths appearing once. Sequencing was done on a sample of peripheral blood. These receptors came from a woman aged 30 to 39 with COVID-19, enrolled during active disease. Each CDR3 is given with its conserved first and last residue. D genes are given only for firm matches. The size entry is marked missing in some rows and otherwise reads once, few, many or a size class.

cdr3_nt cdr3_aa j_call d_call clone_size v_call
TGCGCCAGCAGCTTGGTCCCCAGCGGGAGGTCTTCCTACGAGCAGTACTTC CASSLVPSGRSSYEQYF TRBJ2-7 TRBD2 - TRBV5-1
TGTGCCAGCAGCTTAACAGGAGTGACCCAGTACTTC CASSLTGVTQYF TRBJ2-5 - - TRBV5-6
TGTGCCAGCAGTTTAGCTCTAAGTAACACTGAAGCTTTCTTT CASSLALSNTEAFF TRBJ1-1 - - TRBV28
TGCGCCAGCAGCGCACTAGCGGGAGCCGGCAATGAGCAGTTCTTC CASSALAGAGNEQFF TRBJ2-1 TRBD2 - TRBV5-1
TGCAGCGTTGACAGGGCCGGCACCGGGGAGCTGTTTTTT CSVDRAGTGELFF TRBJ2-2 - once TRBV29-1
TGTGCCAGCAGTTACCGGCTAGACAGGGTGAACACTGAAGCTTTCTTT CASSYRLDRVNTEAFF TRBJ1-1 TRBD1 - TRBV6-6
TGTGCCAGCAAAAGGGCTAGCTTTTACGAGCAGTACTTC CASKRASFYEQYF TRBJ2-7 - - TRBV6-5
TGTGCCAGCAGTGAAATGACGGGAGAGAGTTCTTCCTACAATGAGCAGTTCTTC CASSEMTGESSSYNEQFF TRBJ2-1 - once TRBV6-1
TGTGCCAGCAGTTGGGGGGTATCGGCCTATGGCTACACCTTC CASSWGVSAYGYTF TRBJ1-2 - once TRBV28
TGTGCCAGTAGCACATACGGGGAGTCGAACACTGAAGCTTTCTTT CASSTYGESNTEAFF TRBJ1-1 - once TRBV19
TGTGCCAGCAGCTTAGAAGTTTGGAGTGAGCAGTTCTTC CASSLEVWSEQFF TRBJ2-1 - - TRBV11-2
TGCGCCAGCAGCTTGGTAGGCGGGGCCCCCTCCAACGAGCAGTACTTC CASSLVGGAPSNEQYF TRBJ2-7 - - TRBV5-1
TGTGCCATCAGTGAGTTTGGGGGGGCTGACTATGGCTACACCTTC CAISEFGGADYGYTF TRBJ1-2 - few TRBV10-3
TGTGCCAGCAGCTTATTACCACGACAGCTGAACACTGAAGCTTTCTTT CASSLLPRQLNTEAFF TRBJ1-1 - - TRBV7-8
TGTGCCAGCAGTTACTTCGGAGGGTGGGCCGGGAATGAGCAGTTCTTC CASSYFGGWAGNEQFF TRBJ2-1 - - TRBV6-5
TGCGCCAGCAGTCCGACAGGGTCCGGCATAAGGGCATTTAATGAGCAGTTCTTC CASSPTGSGIRAFNEQFF TRBJ2-1 TRBD1 - TRBV4-1
TGTGCCAGCAGTGAAGTGGTGGCGGGAGGAGGTTACGAGCAGTACTTC CASSEVVAGGGYEQYF TRBJ2-7 TRBD2 - TRBV6-1
TGTGCCAGCAGCGGGACTAGCGGGAGGCCCCTGGACTTC CASSGTSGRPLDF TRBJ2-5 TRBD2 once TRBV28
TGCGCCAGCAGCCAAGGGAGGGGGCTTTTCAATGAGCAGTTCTTC CASSQGRGLFNEQFF TRBJ2-1 - - TRBV4-3
TGCGCCAGCAGCCCCCCCGGCACTGAAGCTTTCTTT CASSPPGTEAFF TRBJ1-1 - few TRBV5-1
TGTGCCAGCAGTGACAGGAAATCGGTAGAGACCCAGTACTTC CASSDRKSVETQYF TRBJ2-5 - - TRBV25-1
TGTGCCAGCAGCTCTACCCTTAGCGGGGCCGGCAGGGGGGAGCTGTTTTTT CASSSTLSGAGRGELFF TRBJ2-2 TRBD2 once TRBV4-2
TGTGCCAGCAGGACACAGGGATTTAGCAATCAGCCCCAGCATTTT CASRTQGFSNQPQHF TRBJ1-5 - - TRBV28